The present T cell receptor beta chain was sequenced within a study of Ad26.COV2.S vaccination and SARS-CoV-2 variants. Sequencing used immunoSEQ multiplex PCR; TCRdb keeps in-frame clones, though not all of them. The repertoire holds over 100,000 clones, with over 70% as singletons. Study-level results: Post-vaccination breadth of spike-specific CD8+ and CD4+ T cell responses was reportedly substantial. Comparability of non-spike TCR breadth was observed across vaccine and placebo recipients.

The trim removed 4 bases at V and 0 bases at J, leaving 7 bases unmatched. Germline CDR1 is MGHRA and CDR2 is YSYEKL. The CDR3 runs 16 residues. About this clone: The antigen remains unidentified.

This rearrangement joins TRBV4-1 to TRBJ2-3; 7 nucleotides line up with TRBD1. This TCR was recovered from a human donor who had recovered from COVID-19. Sample: peripheral blood, taken after recovery from COVID-19. In nucleotides, the CDR3 is TGCGCCAGCAGCCCATCGCCGGGACAGAGCACAGATACGCAGTATTTT. Protein: CASSPSPGQSTDTQYF.